This T cell receptor beta chain originates from a study of technical replicates of blood from several donors. Germline CDR1 MGHDK, CDR2 SYGVNS. V lost 3 bases and J lost 5, with 16 bases in between. The CDR3 is 15 amino acids. Method: immunoSEQ multiplex PCR; TCRdb's copy keeps in-frame clones and lacks some. The sample comprises 65,000 to 85,000 clones, around 96% of which are singletons, and 0.2% rests with the top ten. This receptor was obtained from a human donor in good health. The specimen sequenced was T cells isolated from PBMCs. The chain recombines TRBV25-1 with TRBJ2-5, with D tentatively TRBD1 (6 bases). CDR3 nucleotide sequence: TGTGCCAGCAGTGACTACAGGGTGCGCGGGGAGACCCAGTACTTC. It is translated as CASSDYRVRGETQYF.